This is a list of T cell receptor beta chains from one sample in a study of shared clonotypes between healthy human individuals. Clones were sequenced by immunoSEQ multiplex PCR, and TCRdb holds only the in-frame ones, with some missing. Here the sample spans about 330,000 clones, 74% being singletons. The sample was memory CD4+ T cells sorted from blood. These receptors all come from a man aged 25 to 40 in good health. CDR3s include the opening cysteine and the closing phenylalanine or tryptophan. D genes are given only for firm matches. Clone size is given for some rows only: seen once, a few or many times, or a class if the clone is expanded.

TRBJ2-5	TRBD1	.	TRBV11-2	TGTGCCAGCAGCTACGGACAGGGGGCGGAGACCCAGTACTTC	CASSYGQGAETQYF
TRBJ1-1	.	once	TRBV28	TGTGCCAGCAGCCGACGGGGATGGACTGAAGCTTTCTTT	CASSRRGWTEAFF
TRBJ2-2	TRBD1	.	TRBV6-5	TGTGCCAGTAGGAAACAGGGGGCGCGCGGGGAGCTGTTTTTT	CASRKQGARGELFF
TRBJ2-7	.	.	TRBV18	TGTGCCAGCTCACCACCGGCGGCCGCGGGGGAGCAGTACTTC	CASSPPAAAGEQYF
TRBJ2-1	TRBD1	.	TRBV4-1	TGCGCCAGCAGCCAAGCCGGACAGGGAGACAATGAGCAGTTCTTC	CASSQAGQGDNEQFF
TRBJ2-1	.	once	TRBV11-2	TGTGCCAGCAGCTTATTGGGAGGTGGGAATGAGCAGTTCTTC	CASSLLGGGNEQFF
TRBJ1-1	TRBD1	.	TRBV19	TGTGCCAGTAGTATTACAGGGGGCACGAGGCGGAACACTGAAGCTTTCTTT	CASSITGGTRRNTEAFF
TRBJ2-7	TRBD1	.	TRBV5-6	TGTGCCAGCAACACCATTAAGGACAGGGGTGTATACGAGCAGTACTTC	CASNTIKDRGVYEQYF
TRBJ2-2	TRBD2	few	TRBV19	TGTGCCAGTAATTTTGCGGGAGGAACCGGGGAGCTGTTTTTT	CASNFAGGTGELFF
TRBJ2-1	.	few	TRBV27	TGTGCCAGCAGTTCCCTGAGCTCCTACAATGAGCAGTTCTTC	CASSSLSSYNEQFF
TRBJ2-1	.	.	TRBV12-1	TGTGCCAGCAGCCCCAGTTTCGGCAGGGTAAAGAAAAATGAGCAGTTCTTC	CASSPSFGRVKKNEQFF
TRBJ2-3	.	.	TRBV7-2	TGTGCCAGCAGCAACCTACGGACAGATACGCAGTATTTT	CASSNLRTDTQYF
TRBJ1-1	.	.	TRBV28	TGTGCCAGCAGTTTACTGGGGGCGAAATTGGGTACTGAAGCTTTCTTT	CASSLLGAKLGTEAFF
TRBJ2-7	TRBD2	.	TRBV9	TGTGCCAGCAGCCCGGGTGCGGGGGGTCACGAGCAGTACTTC	CASSPGAGGHEQYF
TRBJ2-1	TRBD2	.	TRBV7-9	TGTGCCAGCAGCCCTGTCCCTGGGAGGGGCCACAATGAGCAGTTCTTC	CASSPVPGRGHNEQFF
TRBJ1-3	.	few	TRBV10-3	TGTGCCATCAGTAGGGAGGACACCATATATTTT	CAISREDTIYF
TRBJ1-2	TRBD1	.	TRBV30	TGTGCCTGGAGTCTCCACAGGGGGCTGATCGGCTACACCTTC	CAWSLHRGLIGYTF
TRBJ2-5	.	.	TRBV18	TGTGCCAGCTCACTCAGCAGGGGGGAAGAGACCCAGTACTTC	CASSLSRGEETQYF
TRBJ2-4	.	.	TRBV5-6	TGTGCCAGCAGCTTGGGAGGGGGGCGCATAAACATTCAGTACTTC	CASSLGGGRINIQYF
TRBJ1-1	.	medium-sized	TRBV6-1	TGTGCCAGCGCCGGGAGAGTTATGAACACTGAAGCTTTCTTT	CASAGRVMNTEAFF
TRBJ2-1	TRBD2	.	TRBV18	TGTGCCAGCTCACCCCCCCGCTTTGGGGGGGACTCCTACAATGAGCAGTTCTTC	CASSPPRFGGDSYNEQFF
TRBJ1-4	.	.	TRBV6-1	TGTGCCAGCAGTGCAAGTCTGCAGGAAAAACTGTTTTTT	CASSASLQEKLFF
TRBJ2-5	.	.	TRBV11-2	TGTGCCAGCAGCTCTGGGGGGACCCAGTACTTC	CASSSGGTQYF
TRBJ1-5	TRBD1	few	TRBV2	TGTGCCAGCAGTCAGGACAGGGGCCTTCAGCCCCAGCATTTT	CASSQDRGLQPQHF
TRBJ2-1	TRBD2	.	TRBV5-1	TGCGCCAGCAGCTTAGCGGGAGATTCCTACAATGAGCAGTTCTTC	CASSLAGDSYNEQFF
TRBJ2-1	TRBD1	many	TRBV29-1	TGCAGCGTTAAGGGCGGGACAGGGGAGATATACAATGAGCAGTTCTTC	CSVKGGTGEIYNEQFF
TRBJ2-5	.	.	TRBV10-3	TGTGCCACCCGAGGGGACCGGGGAGGAAAGACCCAGTACTTC	CATRGDRGGKTQYF
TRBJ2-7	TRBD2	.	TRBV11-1	TGTGCCAGCAGCCAGATAACTAGCGGGAGTTACGAGCAGTACTTC	CASSQITSGSYEQYF
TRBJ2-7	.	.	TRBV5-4	TGTGCCAGCAGCTTGGTGGGGGAGCGTTCCTACGAGCAGTACTTC	CASSLVGERSYEQYF
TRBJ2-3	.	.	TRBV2	TGTGCCAGCAGTCCCCAAACAGATACGCAGTATTTT	CASSPQTDTQYF
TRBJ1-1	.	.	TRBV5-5	TGTGCCAGCAGCTTGGGGAGGGGTCTTATGAACACTGAAGCTTTCTTT	CASSLGRGLMNTEAFF
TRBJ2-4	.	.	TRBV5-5	TGTGCCAGCAGCTTGGAAGGTTCAGTTCTAGCCAAAAACATTCAGTACTTC	CASSLEGSVLAKNIQYF
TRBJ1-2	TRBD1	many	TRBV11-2	TGTGCCAGCAGCCCCGGGACAGCTCTGCGCTACACCTTC	CASSPGTALRYTF
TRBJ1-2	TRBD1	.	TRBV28	TGTGCCAGCAGTTCCCGGTGGACAGGGGATGGCTACACCTTC	CASSSRWTGDGYTF
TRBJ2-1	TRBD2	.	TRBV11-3	TGTGCCAGCAGCTTAGTAGGCGGGAGGGCCTACAATGAGCAGTTCTTC	CASSLVGGRAYNEQFF
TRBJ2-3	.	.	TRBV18	TGTGCCAGCTCATCGATCGACACAGATACGCAGTATTTT	CASSSIDTDTQYF
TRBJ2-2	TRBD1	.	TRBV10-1	TGCGCCAGCAGCGGGATGGACAGGGCGGGCACCGGGGAGCTGTTTTTT	CASSGMDRAGTGELFF
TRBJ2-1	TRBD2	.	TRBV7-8	TGTGCCAGCAGCTTGCGGGAGGGCCAGGATGAGCAGTTCTTC	CASSLREGQDEQFF
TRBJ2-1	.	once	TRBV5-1	TGCGCCAGCAGCGAACCTCACGGACTGTACAATGAGCAGTTCTTC	CASSEPHGLYNEQFF
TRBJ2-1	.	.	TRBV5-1	TGCGCCAGCAGCTTGGGGGGGTCACTTTACAATGAGCAGTTCTTC	CASSLGGSLYNEQFF
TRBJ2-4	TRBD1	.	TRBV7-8	TGTGCCAGCAGCCCCGGACAGGGATTAGCCAAAAACATTCAGTACTTC	CASSPGQGLAKNIQYF
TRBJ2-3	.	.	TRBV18	TGTGCCAGCTCACCCTCCGCAGATACGCAGTATTTT	CASSPSADTQYF
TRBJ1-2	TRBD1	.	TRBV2	TGTGCCAGCAGTGGGGACAGTGCTAACTATGGCTACACCTTC	CASSGDSANYGYTF
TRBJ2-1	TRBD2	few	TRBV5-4	TGTGCCAGCAGCACAACTAGCGGGGAGGTCAATGAGCAGTTCTTC	CASSTTSGEVNEQFF
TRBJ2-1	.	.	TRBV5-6	TGTGCCAGCAGCTTTTCGTGGGGATATACCTACAATGAGCAGTTCTTC	CASSFSWGYTYNEQFF
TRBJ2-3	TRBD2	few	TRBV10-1	TGCGCCAGCAGTCTAGCGGGAGGAGATACGCAGTATTTT	CASSLAGGDTQYF
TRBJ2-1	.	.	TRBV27	TGTGCCAGCACCAGGGCTATGTCCTACAATGAGCAGTTCTTC	CASTRAMSYNEQFF
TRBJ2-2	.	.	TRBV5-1	TGCGCCAGCAGACCACAGGGAGGCGGGGAGCTGTTTTTT	CASRPQGGGELFF
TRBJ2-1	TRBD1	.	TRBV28	TGTGCCAGCAGTTTCACAGGGGACCACAATGAGCAGTTCTTC	CASSFTGDHNEQFF
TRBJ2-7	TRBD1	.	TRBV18	TGTGCCAGCACGCAGAAAACAGGGGTCGAGCAGTACTTC	CASTQKTGVEQYF
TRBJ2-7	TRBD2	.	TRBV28	TGTGCCAGCAGTGACCGGACTAGCGGGAGCCGAAGCTCCTACGAGCAGTACTTC	CASSDRTSGSRSSYEQYF
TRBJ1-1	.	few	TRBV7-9	TGTGCCAGCAGCTTTTCTCCCGGGAGCACTGAAGCTTTCTTT	CASSFSPGSTEAFF
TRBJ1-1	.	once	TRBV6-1	TGTGCCAGCAGTGGTCTTTGGGGGGGCGCCAAGAATGAAGCTTTCTTT	CASSGLWGGAKNEAFF
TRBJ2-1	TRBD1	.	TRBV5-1	TGCGCCAGCAGCCCCGGGACAGTCTACAATGAGCAGTTCTTC	CASSPGTVYNEQFF
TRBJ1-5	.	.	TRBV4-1	TGCGCCAGCAGCCAAGACTGGGGGGCTACAGGAACTAGCAATCAGCCCCAGCATTTT	CASSQDWGATGTSNQPQHF